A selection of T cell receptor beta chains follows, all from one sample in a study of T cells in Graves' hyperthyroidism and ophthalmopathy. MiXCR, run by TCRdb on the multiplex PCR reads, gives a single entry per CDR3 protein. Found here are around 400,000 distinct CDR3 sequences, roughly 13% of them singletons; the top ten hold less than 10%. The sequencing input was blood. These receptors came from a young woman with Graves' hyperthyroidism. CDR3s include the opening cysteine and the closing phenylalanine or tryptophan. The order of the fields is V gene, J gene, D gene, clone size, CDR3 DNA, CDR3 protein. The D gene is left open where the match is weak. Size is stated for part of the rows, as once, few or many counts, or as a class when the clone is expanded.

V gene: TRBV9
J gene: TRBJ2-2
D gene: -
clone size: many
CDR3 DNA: TGTGCCAGCAGCGCCACGAACACCGGGGAGCTGTTTTTT
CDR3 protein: CASSATNTGELFF

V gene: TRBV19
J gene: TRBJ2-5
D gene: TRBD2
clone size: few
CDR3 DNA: TGTGCCAGTAGTGACACTAGCGGGGCAATCCAAGAGACCCAGTACTTC
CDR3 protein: CASSDTSGAIQETQYF

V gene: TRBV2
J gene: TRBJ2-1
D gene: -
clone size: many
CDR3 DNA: TGTGCCAGCAGTGAAAACGGGGTAAATGAGCAGTTCTTC
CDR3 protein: CASSENGVNEQFF

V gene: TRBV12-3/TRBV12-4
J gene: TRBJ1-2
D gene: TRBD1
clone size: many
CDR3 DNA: TGTGCCAGCAGGTCGGCGGGGACAGGGAAAGGTTGGGACTATGGCTACACCTTC
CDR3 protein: CASRSAGTGKGWDYGYTF

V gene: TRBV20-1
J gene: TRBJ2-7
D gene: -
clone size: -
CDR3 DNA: TGCAGTGCGTTTAGAATTTCCTACGAGCAGTACTTC
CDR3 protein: CSAFRISYEQYF

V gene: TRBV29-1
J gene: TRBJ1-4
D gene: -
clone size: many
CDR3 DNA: TGCAGCAAAACATGTCGGGGTGAAAAACTGTTTTTT
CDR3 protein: CSKTCRGEKLFF

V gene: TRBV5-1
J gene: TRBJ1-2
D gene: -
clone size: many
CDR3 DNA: TGCGCCAGCAGCCCCGGGACACCGTATGGCTACACCTTC
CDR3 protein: CASSPGTPYGYTF

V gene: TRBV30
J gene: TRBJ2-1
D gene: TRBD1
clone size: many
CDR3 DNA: TGTGCGGGGGACAGGGGTGAGGATGAGCAGTTCTTC
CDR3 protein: CAGDRGEDEQFF

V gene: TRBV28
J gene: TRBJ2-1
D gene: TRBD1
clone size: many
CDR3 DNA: TGTGCCAGCAGTTTTGGACAGGGGGGGTTTGTTGAGCAGTTCTTC
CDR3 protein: CASSFGQGGFVEQFF

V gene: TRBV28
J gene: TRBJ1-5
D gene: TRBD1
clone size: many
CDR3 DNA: TGTGCCAGCAGTTCGCCGCAGGGGGCGAATCAGCCCCAGCATTTT
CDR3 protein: CASSSPQGANQPQHF

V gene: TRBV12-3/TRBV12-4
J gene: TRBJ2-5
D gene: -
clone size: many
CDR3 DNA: TGTGCCAGCAGTTTATTGCCGGGCCAAGAGACCCAGTACTTC
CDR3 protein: CASSLLPGQETQYF

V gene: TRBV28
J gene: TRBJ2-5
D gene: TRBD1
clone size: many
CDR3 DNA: TGTGCCAGCAGTGCCATTGACAGGGACCAAGAGACCCAGTACTTC
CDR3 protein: CASSAIDRDQETQYF

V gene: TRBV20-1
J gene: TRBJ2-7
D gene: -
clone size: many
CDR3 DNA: TGCAGTGCTAGAGATTTACAGCCCTACGAGCAGTACTTC
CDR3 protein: CSARDLQPYEQYF

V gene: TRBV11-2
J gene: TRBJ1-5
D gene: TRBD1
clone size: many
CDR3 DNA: TGTGCCAGCAGCCCGGACAGGGTGAGTCAGCCCCAGCATTTT
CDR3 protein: CASSPDRVSQPQHF

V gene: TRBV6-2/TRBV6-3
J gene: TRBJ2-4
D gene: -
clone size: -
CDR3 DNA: TGTGCCAGCAGTTACTCGTCAGGCAAGGGGACAGCCAAAAACATTCAGTACTTC
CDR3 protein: CASSYSSGKGTAKNIQYF

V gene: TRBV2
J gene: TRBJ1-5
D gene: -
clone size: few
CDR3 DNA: TGTGCCAGCAGGCGCGACCACAATCAGCCCCAGCATTTT
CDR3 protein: CASRRDHNQPQHF

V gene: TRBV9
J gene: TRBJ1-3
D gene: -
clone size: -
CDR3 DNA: TGTGCCAGCAGCGTAAACTCTGGAAACACCATATATTTT
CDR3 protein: CASSVNSGNTIYF

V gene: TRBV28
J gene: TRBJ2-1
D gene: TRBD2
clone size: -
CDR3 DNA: TGTGCCAGCAGTCGCCGAGCGGGGCACTACAATGAGCAGTTCTTC
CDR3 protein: CASSRRAGHYNEQFF

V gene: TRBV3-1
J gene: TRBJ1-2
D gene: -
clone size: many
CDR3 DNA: TGTGCCAGCAGCCAAATTAGTAATGGCTACACCTTC
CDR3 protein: CASSQISNGYTF

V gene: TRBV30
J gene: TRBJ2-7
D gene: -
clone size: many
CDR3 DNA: TGTGCCATCCTAGCGCCCCACTCCTACGAGCAGTACTTC
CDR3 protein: CAILAPHSYEQYF

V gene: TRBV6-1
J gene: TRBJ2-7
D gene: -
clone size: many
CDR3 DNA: TGTGCCAGCCGGGGTGTTGGAGTAGCGGACTACGAGCAGTACTTC
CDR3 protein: CASRGVGVADYEQYF

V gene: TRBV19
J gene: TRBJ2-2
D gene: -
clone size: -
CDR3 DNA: TGTGCCAGTAGTCCCTACGGGGGGCCGGGTGGCACCGGGGAGCTGTTTTTT
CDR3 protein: CASSPYGGPGGTGELFF